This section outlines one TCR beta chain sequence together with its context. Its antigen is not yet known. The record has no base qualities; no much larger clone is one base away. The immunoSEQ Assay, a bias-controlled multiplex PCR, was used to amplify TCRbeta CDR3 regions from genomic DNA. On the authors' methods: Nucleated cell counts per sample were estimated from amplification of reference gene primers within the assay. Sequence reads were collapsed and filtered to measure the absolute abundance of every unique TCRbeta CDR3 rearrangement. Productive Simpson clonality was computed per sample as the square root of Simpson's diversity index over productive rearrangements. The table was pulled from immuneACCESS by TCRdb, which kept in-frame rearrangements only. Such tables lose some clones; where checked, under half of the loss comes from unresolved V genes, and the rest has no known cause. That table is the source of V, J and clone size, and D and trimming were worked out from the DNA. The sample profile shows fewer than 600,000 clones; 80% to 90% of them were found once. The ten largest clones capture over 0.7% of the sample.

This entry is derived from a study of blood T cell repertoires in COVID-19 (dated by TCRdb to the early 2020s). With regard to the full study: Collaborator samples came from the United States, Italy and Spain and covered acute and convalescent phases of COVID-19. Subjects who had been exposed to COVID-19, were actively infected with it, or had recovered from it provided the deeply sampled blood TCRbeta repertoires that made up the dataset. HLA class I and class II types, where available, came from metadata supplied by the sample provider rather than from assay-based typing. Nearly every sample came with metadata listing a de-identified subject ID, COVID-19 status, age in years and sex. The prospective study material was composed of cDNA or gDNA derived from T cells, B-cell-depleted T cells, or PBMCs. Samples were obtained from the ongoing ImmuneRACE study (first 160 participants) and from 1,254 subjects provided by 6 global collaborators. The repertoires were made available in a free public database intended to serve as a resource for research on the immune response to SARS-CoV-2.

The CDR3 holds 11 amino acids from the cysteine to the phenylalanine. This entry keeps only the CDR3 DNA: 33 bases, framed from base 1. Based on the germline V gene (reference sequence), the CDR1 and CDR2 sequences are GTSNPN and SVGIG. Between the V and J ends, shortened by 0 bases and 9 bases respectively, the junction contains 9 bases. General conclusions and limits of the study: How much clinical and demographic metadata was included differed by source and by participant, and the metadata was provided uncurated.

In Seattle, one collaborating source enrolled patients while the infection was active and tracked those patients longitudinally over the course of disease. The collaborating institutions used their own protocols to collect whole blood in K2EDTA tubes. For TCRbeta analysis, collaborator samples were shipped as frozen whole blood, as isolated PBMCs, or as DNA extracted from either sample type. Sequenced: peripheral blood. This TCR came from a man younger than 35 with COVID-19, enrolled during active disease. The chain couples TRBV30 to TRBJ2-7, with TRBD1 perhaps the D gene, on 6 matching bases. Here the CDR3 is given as CAWSVGAGQYF. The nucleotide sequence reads TGTGCCTGGAGTGTGGGGGCCGGGCAGTACTTC. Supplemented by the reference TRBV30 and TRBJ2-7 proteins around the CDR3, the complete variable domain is SQTIHQWPATLVQPVGSPLSLECTVEGTSNPNLYWYRQAAGRGLQLLFYSVGIGQISSEVPQNLSASRPQDRQFILSSKKLLLSDSGFYLCAWSVGAGQYFGPGTRLTVT.